A selection of T cell receptor beta chains follows, all from one sample in a study of Graves' ophthalmopathy and Graves' hyperthyroidism. One entry per CDR3 protein results from TCRdb running MiXCR on the multiplex PCR reads. The sample yields 200,000 to 300,000 distinct CDR3 sequences, 45% seen once. The specimen sequenced was peripheral blood. These receptors were obtained from an adult man with Graves' ophthalmopathy. The CDR3 runs from the conserved cysteine through the conserved F or W. A D gene is named only where the DNA matches it firmly. Size values are once, few and many counts, or a class for expanded clones, and some rows have none.

TRBD1,NA,TRBV10-3,TRBJ2-7,TGTGCCAGCAGACGAGACAGGGCTGCGAGGGAGCAGTACTTC,CASRRDRAAREQYF
NA,NA,TRBV5-1,TRBJ1-4,TGCGCCAGCAGCTTGGAGGCAACTAATGAAAAACTGTTTTTT,CASSLEATNEKLFF
TRBD1,NA,TRBV7-9,TRBJ2-7,TGTGCCAGCGGCAAGGGACAGGAGACCTACGAGCAGTACTTC,CASGKGQETYEQYF
NA,NA,TRBV20-1,TRBJ2-5,TGCAGTGCTAGGGGAGGCCAGGCGCTACGGACCCAGTACTTC,CSARGGQALRTQYF
NA,few,TRBV7-3,TRBJ1-1,TGTGCCAGCAGCCCTCGCGGGGGGCGGTACACTGAAGCTTTCTTT,CASSPRGGRYTEAFF
TRBD1,NA,TRBV7-8,TRBJ1-5,TGTGCCAGCAGCTCCACAGGGGGCCCTCAGCCCCAGCATTTT,CASSSTGGPQPQHF
TRBD1,NA,TRBV13,TRBJ1-2,TGTGCCAGTTGCCCGGGACAGGGGGTAAACTATGGCTACACCTTC,CASCPGQGVNYGYTF
NA,few,TRBV20-1,TRBJ1-2,TGCAGTGCTAGGGGGGGGAACTATGGCTACACCTTC,CSARGGNYGYTF
NA,NA,TRBV20-1,TRBJ1-2,TGCAGTGCTAGAGAGGCCAGGGCAGCCCTGAATGGCTACACCTTC,CSAREARAALNGYTF
TRBD1,NA,TRBV29-1,TRBJ2-7,TGCAGCGTCTCAGGACAGGGGAGCCCCTGCGAGCAGTACTTC,CSVSGQGSPCEQYF
NA,medium-sized,TRBV4-1,TRBJ1-6,TGCGCCAGCAGCCAAGAACCAGGCCTCAATTCACCCCTCCACTTT,CASSQEPGLNSPLHF
NA,NA,TRBV4-2,TRBJ1-4,TGTGCCAGCAGCGCTCCAGGGTCCCCCAATGAAAAACTGTTTTTT,CASSAPGSPNEKLFF
NA,NA,TRBV20-1,TRBJ1-2,TGCAGTGCTAGAGATGGGGGGGCTGGTAACTATGGCTACACCTTC,CSARDGGAGNYGYTF
TRBD1,NA,TRBV5-1,TRBJ2-7,TGCGCCAGCAGCTTGGGACTACAGGGGATCGACGAGCAGTACTTC,CASSLGLQGIDEQYF
NA,NA,TRBV10-3,TRBJ2-5,TGTGCCATCAGTGAGTCCGGGGCAAACCAAGAGACCCAGTACTTC,CAISESGANQETQYF
NA,once,TRBV6-5,TRBJ1-1,TGTGCCAGCAGGGAACAGGTGTGGGATAAGGACACTGAAGCTTTCTTT,CASREQVWDKDTEAFF
NA,NA,TRBV29-1,TRBJ2-7,TGCAGCGTGGGGGGTAACTACGAGCAGTACTTC,CSVGGNYEQYF
TRBD1,NA,TRBV10-3,TRBJ2-5,TGTGCCATCAGTGCCCCCAGACAGGGTCAGGGGCAAGAGACCCAGTACTTC,CAISAPRQGQGQETQYF
TRBD1,NA,TRBV19,TRBJ2-7,TGTGCCAGTAGTCGAGGACAGGGATTGGGAGAGCAGTACTTC,CASSRGQGLGEQYF
NA,NA,TRBV5-1,TRBJ1-1,TGCGCCAGCAGCCCCACCCCCACAGGGAACACTGAAGCTTTCTTT,CASSPTPTGNTEAFF
TRBD1,NA,TRBV12-3/TRBV12-4,TRBJ2-7,TGTGCCAGCAGTTTCGTGACAGGGGCTTACGAGCAGTACTTC,CASSFVTGAYEQYF
TRBD1,NA,TRBV7-9,TRBJ1-1,TGTGCCAGCAGCTGGGGACAGGGGATGACTGAAGCTTTCTTT,CASSWGQGMTEAFF
NA,few,TRBV29-1,TRBJ1-2,TGCAGCGTGGCCCGGGACTTGGGGGACGGCTACACCTTC,CSVARDLGDGYTF
NA,few,TRBV20-1,TRBJ1-5,TGCAGTGCTACTCACCTCGGGACGCAAAGCAATCAGCCCCAGCATTTT,CSATHLGTQSNQPQHF
TRBD1,NA,TRBV20-1,TRBJ2-7,TGCAGTGCTAGAGATCACGGGGACAGGGGCTACGAGCAGTACTTC,CSARDHGDRGYEQYF
NA,NA,TRBV27,TRBJ2-7,TGTGCCAGCAGTATCTCCGGACAGTGGGGCGAGCAGTACTTC,CASSISGQWGEQYF